This is a list of T cell receptor beta chains from one sample in a study of T cells in Graves' hyperthyroidism and ophthalmopathy. TCRdb re-called the multiplex PCR reads through MiXCR, storing one row per CDR3 protein. The table includes 250,000 to 300,000 distinct CDR3 sequences, roughly 14% detected once. Sequencing used blood. These receptors were taken from a young woman with Graves' hyperthyroidism that later progressed to Graves' ophthalmopathy. The CDR3 runs from the conserved cysteine through the conserved F or W. The D gene is left open where the match is weak. Some rows mark clone size as missing; the rest say once, few, many or name a class of expanded clone.

j_call clone_size d_call cdr3_length v_call cdr3_nt cdr3_aa
TRBJ1-1 many . 16 TRBV15 TGTGCCACCAGCAGTCGATTATTGGGAGGGGGTGCTGAAGCTTTCTTT CATSSRLLGGGAEAFF
TRBJ2-3 few TRBD2 16 TRBV4-3 TGCGCCAGCAGCCAAGATGGGACTAGCGGGAGAGATACGCAGTATTTT CASSQDGTSGRDTQYF
TRBJ2-7 . TRBD1 15 TRBV15 TGTGCCACCAACCAGGACAGGGGTGACACCTACGAGCAGTACTTC CATNQDRGDTYEQYF
TRBJ2-5 few . 13 TRBV10-3 TGTGCCTCTCATCAGGGTAGGCAAGAGACCCAGTACTTC CASHQGRQETQYF
TRBJ1-5 many . 15 TRBV4-3 TGCGCCAGCAGCCAAGATTGGGGGGACGGTCAGCCCCAGCATTTT CASSQDWGDGQPQHF
TRBJ1-2 . . 16 TRBV5-1 TGCGCCAGCAGCCCTAACAAAAACGAGCCTAACTATGGCTACACCTTC CASSPNKNEPNYGYTF
TRBJ2-5 . TRBD1 15 TRBV6-5 TGTGCCAGCAGTTTTCCGGGACAGGGAAAGGAGACCCAGTACTTC CASSFPGQGKETQYF
TRBJ2-2 many . 15 TRBV7-2 TGTGCCAGCAGCTTTGGAGGGGGCCGGGCCGGGGAGCTGTTTTTT CASSFGGGRAGELFF
TRBJ2-1 few TRBD2 14 TRBV6-1 TGTGCCAGCAGCTTAACTAGCGGGGGTAATGAGCAGTTCTTC CASSLTSGGNEQFF
TRBJ1-2 many . 14 TRBV12-3/TRBV12-4 TGTGCCAGCAGTCCAGACGTACAGAACTATGGCTACACCTTC CASSPDVQNYGYTF
TRBJ2-5 many . 16 TRBV4-3 TGCGCCAGCAGCCAGACGATAGGGGTACTTTGGGAGACCCAGTACTTC CASSQTIGVLWETQYF
TRBJ2-3 few . 13 TRBV20-1 TGCAGTGCTATGCGGGGTAGCACAGATACGCAGTATTTT CSAMRGSTDTQYF
TRBJ1-3 . . 12 TRBV7-9 TGTGCCAGCAGCTGGAGGGAAGACACCATATATTTT CASSWREDTIYF
TRBJ2-7 many TRBD2 15 TRBV20-1 TGCAGTGCTAGAGATCCCCTAGCGGGAGGGAAGGAGCAGTACTTC CSARDPLAGGKEQYF
TRBJ2-1 many . 20 TRBV7-9 TGTGCCAGCAGCCCCGATCTAGCCCACCACCCTCGAAGCTCCTACAATGAGCAGTTCTTC CASSPDLAHHPRSSYNEQFF
TRBJ2-7 few TRBD1 15 TRBV19 TGTGCCAGTAGTATTGGAGGGACAGGGGTCTACGAGCAGTACTTC CASSIGGTGVYEQYF
TRBJ2-1 many . 15 TRBV6-1 TGTGCCAGCAGTGAAGACGGGACCTCATACAATGAGCAGTTCTTC CASSEDGTSYNEQFF
TRBJ2-2 many . 15 TRBV11-2 TGTGCCAGCAGCTACCGAGGCCCGGGGTCCGGGGAGCTGTTTTTT CASSYRGPGSGELFF
TRBJ1-4 many TRBD1 14 TRBV28 TGTGCCAGCAGTGAACAGGGGGTTAATGAAAAACTGTTTTTT CASSEQGVNEKLFF
TRBJ2-3 . . 14 TRBV7-3 TGTGCCAGCAGCTTAGACAGTAGCACAGATACGCGGTATTTT CASSLDSSTDTRYF
TRBJ2-7 many TRBD2 14 TRBV2 TGTGCCAGTACGGGACTAGCGGGGTACTACGAGCAGTACTTC CASTGLAGYYEQYF
TRBJ2-1 few TRBD2 15 TRBV6-1 TGTGCCAGCCTACCACTAGCGGGAGGGCAGAATGAGCAGTTCTTC CASLPLAGGQNEQFF
TRBJ2-1 many TRBD1 15 TRBV12-5 TGTGCTAGTGGCGTTACCGGGACAGGGGTCAATGAGCAGTTCTTC CASGVTGTGVNEQFF
TRBJ2-3 many . 15 TRBV7-2 TGTGCCAGCAGCTTTTCGGTCATAAGCACAGATACGCAGTATTTT CASSFSVISTDTQYF
TRBJ2-3 few TRBD1 14 TRBV2 TGTGCCAGGGGAGAACGGGACAGGGCTGATACGCAGTATTTT CARGERDRADTQYF
TRBJ2-1 many TRBD2 17 TRBV20-1 TGCAGTGCTAGAGTTCTAGCGGGAGGTTCGAACTACAATGAGCAGTTCTTC CSARVLAGGSNYNEQFF
TRBJ2-7 many . 15 TRBV5-1 TGCGCCAGCAGCCCTTCCGGCGTGGGAGACAGCGAGCAGTACTTC CASSPSGVGDSEQYF
TRBJ2-7 many TRBD1 14 TRBV27 TGTGCCAGCAGGTGGACAGGGGCTGTAGGCGAGCAGTACTTC CASRWTGAVGEQYF
TRBJ2-3 many . 18 TRBV3-2 TGTGCCAGCAGCCAGCCCACTCAGCGGGAGTTTTGTGCAGATACGCAGTATTTT CASSQPTQREFCADTQYF
TRBJ2-7 few . 13 TRBV6-5 TGTGCCAGCAGTTACGGTGCGGGTGGCGAGCAGTACTTC CASSYGAGGEQYF
TRBJ2-7 many TRBD1 13 TRBV20-1 TGCAGTGCAATGGGACAGAGGGTCGACGAGCAGTACTTC CSAMGQRVDEQYF
TRBJ2-1 many . 15 TRBV6-2/TRBV6-3 TGTGCCAGCAGTTACTCGATTCCCATTAGCGATGAGCAGTTCTTC CASSYSIPISDEQFF
TRBJ2-5 many . 16 TRBV7-8 TGTGCCAGCAGCTTAGAAGCCCCGCGGGTAAAGGAGACCCAGTACTTC CASSLEAPRVKETQYF